This paragraph reports one T cell receptor (beta chain). The antigen is undetermined. The CDR3 has 15 residues. In germline, CDR1 is MGHDK, CDR2 SYGVNS. V was trimmed by 3 bases and J by 6 bases, leaving 17 bases between them. The data stem from a study of cytomegalovirus exposure and HLA in healthy donors. As for the study in general: A data release that came early held some 84 million unique TCRs from HLA-typed donors. The study, taken as a whole, reports: The authors enumerated over 150 TCR beta chains as linked to cytomegalovirus.

The PCR had 60 Vbeta and 13 Jbeta primers. Assay: immunoSEQ multiplex PCR; the TCRdb copy retains only in-frame clones and omits some. The table records 100,000 or so clones, roughly four fifths of them present only once. J is TRBJ1-1 and V is TRBV25-1; weak D call: TRBD1 (5 bases). Sample: PBMCs. This receptor was obtained from a woman in her 40s in good health and CMV-seropositive. CDR3 sequence (DNA): TGTGCCAGCAGTGATTCCTTAGGGGCGACGGCTGAAGCTTTCTTT. This sequence encodes CASSDSLGATAEAFF.